Below are 15 T cell receptor beta chains sequenced from a single sample in a study of T cell repertoires in cytomegalovirus infection (dated 2019 in TCRdb). No antigen has been assigned to these receptors. Sequencing relied on an Illumina HiSeq 1500. TCRdb applied fastp at Q25 and MiXCR to the public reads, then kept only in-frame beta chains. Rows with a matching CDR3 protein are joined into one entry that keeps the most common DNA and genes. In this sample the table shows about 130,000 distinct CDR3 sequences, more than 20% of which occur a single time. The top ten clones comprise about a third of the sample. Sequenced input: PBMCs, sequenced either directly or after in vitro stimulation (not recorded which). These TCRs come from a human donor in good health (CMV status not recorded). Some clones in this sample may be carry-over from other donors' samples.

This clonotype was recorded only once. The chain employs TRBV5-6 and TRBJ1-2; D not resolved. The CDR3 totals 14 residues. Trimming took 1 base from V and 0 from J, leaving 7 bases between them. CDR1 and CDR2 (germline): SGHDT, YYEEEE. CDR3 protein: CASSLHGTNYGYTF. The CDR3 region has the DNA TGTGCCAGCAGCTTGCACGGGACTAACTATGGCTACACCTTC.

This clonotype has at least ten counts. Here the CDR3 reads CASSLRTSGTTDTQYF. The CDR3 nucleotides are TGTGCCAGCAGCCTACGGACTAGCGGGACTACAGATACGCAGTATTTT. The chain joins TRBV7-2 to TRBJ2-3; TRBD2 matches at 12 bases. CDR1 and CDR2 (germline): SGHTA, FQGNSA. V shed 5 bases, J shed 3 bases, and the junction held 6 bases outside the gene matches. The CDR3 is 16 amino acids.

The table lists this clonotype with a few counts. V is TRBV3-1 and J is TRBJ1-2; D gene unclear. The CDR3 has 14 residues. Germline CDR1 LGHDT, CDR2 YNNKEL (reference sequence). V gave up 0 bases and J gave up 8 bases, with 13 bases separating them. DNA of the CDR3: TGTGCCAGCAGCCAAGATGGGCCCGGACGAGGCTACACCTTC. Residues: CASSQDGPGRGYTF.

This clonotype has a single count. This chain links TRBV20-1 with TRBJ1-5; D unclear. Trimming pared 1 base from V and 2 bases from J, leaving 3 bases between. The germline CDR1 and CDR2 sequences are DFQATT and SNEGSKA (reference sequence). The length of the CDR3 is 12 residues. The CDR3 DNA is TGCAGTGCTAGAGCGGGCAATCAGCCCCAGCATTTT. Protein product: CSARAGNQPQHF.

This clonotype was detected ten times or more. This chain links TRBV7-2 with TRBJ1-5; D gene uncertain. This CDR3 is built from 14 residues. V shed 1 base and J shed 6 bases, with 10 bases lying between them. Germline V gene sequence: CDR1 SGHTA, CDR2 FQGNSA. The chain's CDR3 is CASSLVMSSQPQHF. Here the CDR3 DNA reads TGTGCCAGCAGCTTAGTAATGTCTAGTCAGCCCCAGCATTTT.

V usage is TRBV28 and J usage is TRBJ2-3; D remains ambiguous. CDR1 MDHEN and CDR2 SYDVKM come from the germline V gene. The CDR3 contains 17 residues. The germline V and J ends were trimmed by 4 bases and 0 bases, with 17 bases remaining between them. CDR3 amino acids: CASSSGRTTASTDTQYF. The CDR3, as DNA: TGTGCCAGCAGTTCAGGAAGAACTACCGCTAGCACAGATACGCAGTATTTT. The complete variable domain, with remaining parts taken from reference TRBV28 and TRBJ2-3, reads DVKVTQSSRYLVKRTGEKVFLECVQDMDHENMFWYRQDPGLGLRLIYFSYDVKMKEKGDIPEGYSVSREKKERFSLILESASTNQTSMYLCASSSGRTTASTDTQYFGPGTRLTVL.

This sequence joins TRBV11-2 and TRBJ2-1; TRBD2 matches at 10 bases. V gave up 3 bases and J gave up 6 bases; unmatched junction bases: 14. Germline CDR1 reads SGHAT; CDR2 reads FQNNGV. This CDR3 region has 18 residues. In DNA form, the CDR3 reads TGTGCCAGCAGCTTTCGGAGCCAGAGCGGGAGGGCCTCCAATGAGCAGTTCTTC. Protein sequence: CASSFRSQSGRASNEQFF.

The gene calls are TRBV7-9 and TRBJ2-1; TRBD1 matches 10 bases. V was clipped by 4 bases and J by 8 bases; unmatched bases: 8. CDR3 length equals 15 residues. From germline, CDR1 is SEHNR and CDR2 FQNEAQ (reference sequence). The CDR3 DNA sequence: TGTGCCAGCAGCTCGGGACAGGGGCTCTTGGATGAGCAGTTCTTC. Translating gives CASSSGQGLLDEQFF.

The CDR3 reads CASMVGTGLAGELFF. DNA for the CDR3: TGTGCCAGTATGGTTGGGACAGGGCTGGCCGGGGAGCTGTTTTTT. This chain connects TRBV19 to TRBJ2-2; 9 positions agree with TRBD1. Per germline, CDR1 LNHDA and CDR2 SQIVND (reference sequence). This CDR3 is 15 amino acids long. J gave up 6 bases and V 7 bases, and 9 bases lay outside the gene matches. The variable domain in full, completed from reference TRBV19 and TRBJ2-2, reads DGGITQSPKYLFRKEGQNVTLSCEQNLNHDAMYWYRQDPGQGLRLIYYSQIVNDFQKGDIAEGYSVSREKKESFPLTVTSAQKNPTAFYLCASMVGTGLAGELFFGEGSRLTVL.

The V and J genes are TRBV6-2 or TRBV6-3 and TRBJ2-1, with TRBD1 matching 7 bases. V was clipped by 10 bases and J by 7 bases; unmatched bases: 10. This CDR3 has 13 residues. Per the germline V gene, CDR1 is MNHEY and CDR2 is SVGEGT. The CDR3 coding sequence is TGTGCCACCAACAGGGGTGAGAGGAATGAGCAGTTCTTC. This codes for CATNRGERNEQFF.

This rearrangement joins TRBV12-3 or TRBV12-4 to TRBJ2-3; a possible D gene is TRBD1 (6 bases). The CDR3 has 15 residues. The V and J ends lost 3 bases and 4 bases respectively, with 14 bases between them. The CDR3 bases are TGTGCCAGCAGTTTGGTACAGGGTATCGCAGATACGCAGTATTTT. Amino acids: CASSLVQGIADTQYF.

The CDR3 DNA is TGCGCCAGCAGCAACCCACAGGGGGCCGAAGCTTTCTTT. Protein sequence: CASSNPQGAEAFF. The chain employs TRBV5-1 and TRBJ1-1; 9 positions match TRBD1. The CDR3 totals 13 residues. The V and J ends lost 4 bases and 8 bases, in that order; junction bases with no gene match: 6. Germline CDR1 reads SGHRS; CDR2 reads YFSETQ.

This clonotype was counted only a few times. The chain employs TRBV28 and TRBJ1-1, with no clear D. The CDR3 contains 15 residues. V gave up 3 bases and J gave up 0 bases, with 11 bases separating them. Germline V gives CDR1 MDHEN, CDR2 SYDVKM. Here the CDR3 DNA reads TGTGCCAGCAGTTTGTTTGGGTCCATGAACACTGAAGCTTTCTTT. Translating gives CASSLFGSMNTEAFF.

This clonotype was picked up a small number of times. The V and J genes are TRBV6-5 and TRBJ1-2; possible D gene TRBD1, 6 bases. V lost 6 bases and J lost 4, with 12 bases in between. The CDR3 is 13 residues long. The germline V gene encodes CDR1 MNHEY and CDR2 SVGAGI. The CDR3 protein is CASRKQGLYGYTF. The CDR3 nucleotides are TGTGCCAGCAGGAAACAGGGACTCTATGGCTACACCTTC.

The sample holds many counts of this clonotype. The chain couples TRBV4-1 to TRBJ2-1, with D perhaps matching TRBD2 (5 bases). V was pared by 4 bases and J by 5 bases, with 12 bases between. CDR3 length: 14 amino acids. Germline values: CDR1 MGHRA, CDR2 YSYEKL. CDR3 region: CASSPRLTDNEQFF. Written as DNA, the CDR3 is TGCGCCAGCAGCCCTAGACTAACCGACAATGAGCAGTTCTTC.